This TCR beta chain was observed in a study of blood T cell repertoires in COVID-19. V lost 5 bases to trimming and J lost 2 bases, with 18 bases between them. This CDR3 contains 16 residues. Per the germline V gene, CDR1 is MNHEY and CDR2 is SMNVEV (reference sequence). TCRdb keeps only in-frame clones here, not all; method: immunoSEQ multiplex PCR. The data show about 76,000 clones, approximately 81% seen once. The sequencing sample was made of peripheral blood. The TCR originated in a man aged 55-75 years with COVID-19, enrolled during active disease. The chain joins TRBV27 to TRBJ2-5; perhaps TRBD2 as D (5 bases). The CDR3 region is CASSSFGARGQETQYF. DNA of the CDR3: TGTGCCAGCAGTAGTTTTGGAGCCCGGGGACAAGAGACCCAGTACTTC.